This paragraph covers one T cell receptor (beta chain) sequence. Its specificity is not known. The data stem from a study of CD8+ T cells in alopecia areata. Across the whole study: Oral tofacitinib (5 to 10 mg twice daily) was administered to treated patients.

Findings and limits, study-wide: Unlike in mice, where it was clearer, TCR sharing across patients was less clear, possibly HLA-related. Alopecia totalis/universalis scalp especially showed more expanded CD8+ clones than normal scalp. Many expanded lesional clones stayed in scalp and blood while on tofacitinib.

Extracted RNA was reverse transcribed into cDNA, the sequencing template. Sequenced by immunoSEQ multiplex PCR; TCRdb stores in-frame clones only, minus some. The sample carries under 200,000 clones, roughly 60% recorded once. Treatment in this sample: oral pan-JAK inhibitor, 5-10 mg twice daily. V was shortened by 5 bases and J by 2 bases, with 8 bases between the two germline ends. This CDR3 spans 13 amino acids. Per germline, CDR1 MNHEY and CDR2 SVGAGI. The source of this sequence is a human donor with alopecia areata. The chain employs TRBV6-5 and TRBJ2-3; no clear D. Material: CD4+ T cells sorted from blood, obtained at week 24, from a patient treated with tofacitinib. Here the CDR3 DNA reads TGTGCCAGCAGTAACCTCAACACAGATACGCAGTATTTT. The encoded protein is CASSNLNTDTQYF.